The rows below give T cell receptor beta chains drawn from one sample of a study of OX40 agonist ivuxolimab in advanced cancers. Profiling relied on immunoSEQ multiplex PCR, and the TCRdb table lists in-frame clones only, not all of them. The table has 55,000 to 90,000 clones, roughly 80% seen once; the top ten hold over 0.95%. Sample: CD4+ or CD8+ T cells sorted from blood, taken in a trial of the OX40 agonist ivuxolimab. The receptors originated from an adult with an advanced solid tumor such as melanoma, head and neck, liver or kidney cancer. The CDR3 runs from the conserved cysteine through the conserved F or W. The order of the fields is J gene, D gene, V gene, clone size, CDR3 protein, CDR3 DNA. The D gene is left open where the match is weak. Clone size is given for some rows only: seen once, a few or many times, or a class if the clone is expanded.

J: TRBJ2-3; D: TRBD1; V: TRBV5-6; size: -; CDR3: CASSLEGARGTDTQYF; DNA: TGTGCCAGCAGCTTGGAGGGGGCGCGGGGCACAGATACGCAGTATTTT
J: TRBJ2-4; D: -; V: TRBV23-1; size: -; CDR3: CASSHGASAALLAKNIQYF; DNA: TGCGCCAGCAGTCACGGGGCCTCTGCGGCTTTACTAGCCAAAAACATTCAGTACTTC
J: TRBJ2-3; D: -; V: TRBV7-8; size: -; CDR3: CASSHERQARTDTQYF; DNA: TGTGCCAGCAGCCATGAGAGACAGGCTCGCACAGATACGCAGTATTTT
J: TRBJ1-2; D: TRBD1; V: TRBV5-1; size: -; CDR3: CASSLPTGLENGYTF; DNA: TGCGCCAGCAGCCTACCGACAGGGCTGGAGAATGGCTACACCTTC
J: TRBJ2-2; D: TRBD2; V: TRBV5-1; size: -; CDR3: CASRPRGGGELFF; DNA: TGCGCCAGCAGACCCCGGGGGGGCGGGGAGCTGTTTTTT
J: TRBJ2-3; D: TRBD2; V: TRBV6-6; size: -; CDR3: CASRGDPSTDTQYF; DNA: TGTGCCAGCCGGGGGGACCCTAGCACAGATACGCAGTATTTT
J: TRBJ2-2; D: -; V: TRBV5-1; size: -; CDR3: CASSKPGQNTGELFF; DNA: TGCGCCAGCAGCAAACCGGGACAGAACACCGGGGAGCTGTTTTTT
J: TRBJ1-3; D: -; V: TRBV28; size: -; CDR3: CASTQWGPGNTIYF; DNA: TGTGCCAGCACTCAGTGGGGGCCTGGAAACACCATATATTTT
J: TRBJ2-7; D: -; V: TRBV7-8; size: -; CDR3: CASSKFRGGSDEQYF; DNA: TGTGCCAGCAGCAAATTCCGAGGGGGGTCGGACGAGCAGTACTTC
J: TRBJ1-2; D: -; V: TRBV7-9; size: -; CDR3: CASRQTKGRAYGYTF; DNA: TGTGCCAGCAGACAAACCAAGGGAAGGGCCTATGGCTACACCTTC
J: TRBJ2-7; D: -; V: TRBV5-4; size: -; CDR3: CASSTTEIYEQYF; DNA: TGTGCCAGCAGCACTACAGAGATTTACGAGCAGTACTTC
J: TRBJ2-3; D: -; V: TRBV6-5; size: -; CDR3: CASSYFPSGTDTQYF; DNA: TGTGCCAGCAGTTACTTCCCCAGCGGCACAGATACGCAGTATTTT
J: TRBJ1-6; D: -; V: TRBV19; size: -; CDR3: CASSIGRSYNSPLHF; DNA: TGTGCCAGTAGTATCGGGAGGTCCTATAATTCACCCCTCCACTTT
J: TRBJ2-7; D: -; V: TRBV21-1; size: -; CDR3: CASSNGGLIYEQYF; DNA: TGTGCCAGCAGCAACGGGGGGCTTATCTACGAGCAGTACTTC
J: TRBJ2-5; D: TRBD2; V: TRBV28; size: -; CDR3: CASSLGMGGPQETQYF; DNA: TGTGCCAGCAGTTTGGGGATGGGAGGGCCCCAAGAGACCCAGTACTTC
J: TRBJ1-4; D: -; V: TRBV19; size: -; CDR3: CASSNSREKLFF; DNA: TGTGCCAGTAGTAACTCCCGGGAAAAACTGTTTTTT
J: TRBJ2-2; D: -; V: TRBV5-1; size: -; CDR3: CASSLDAPRGSGELFF; DNA: TGCGCCAGCAGCTTGGACGCCCCGAGGGGATCCGGGGAGCTGTTTTTT
J: TRBJ1-4; D: -; V: TRBV10-3; size: -; CDR3: CAISPTGPRSGEKLFF; DNA: TGTGCCATCAGTCCGACAGGACCCCGGAGTGGTGAAAAACTGTTTTTT
J: TRBJ1-2; D: -; V: TRBV6-1; size: few; CDR3: CASSEANLGSAGYTF; DNA: TGTGCCAGCAGTGAAGCGAATCTGGGATCGGCTGGCTACACCTTC
J: TRBJ2-3; D: TRBD2; V: TRBV28; size: -; CDR3: CASSSSGTSGGSTDTQYF; DNA: TGTGCCAGCAGTTCCTCAGGGACTAGCGGGGGCAGCACAGATACGCAGTATTTT
J: TRBJ1-1; D: -; V: TRBV27; size: once; CDR3: CASSPRNMNTEAFF; DNA: TGTGCCAGCAGTCCAAGAAATATGAACACTGAAGCTTTCTTT
J: TRBJ1-2; D: -; V: TRBV9; size: once; CDR3: CASSLIQVGGRSYGYTF; DNA: TGTGCCAGCAGTCTCATCCAGGTCGGGGGAAGGAGCTATGGCTACACCTTC
J: TRBJ2-1; D: TRBD2; V: TRBV14; size: -; CDR3: CASSVSGGLGNEQFF; DNA: TGTGCCAGCAGCGTCAGCGGGGGGCTTGGCAATGAGCAGTTCTTC
J: TRBJ1-4; D: -; V: TRBV2; size: -; CDR3: CASSLPMGVNEKLFF; DNA: TGTGCCAGCAGTCTCCCGATGGGGGTCAATGAAAAACTGTTTTTT
J: TRBJ2-5; D: TRBD2; V: TRBV7-6; size: -; CDR3: CASSTWTSAAYQETQYF; DNA: TGTGCCAGCAGCACATGGACTAGCGCGGCGTACCAAGAGACCCAGTACTTC
J: TRBJ2-7; D: TRBD1; V: TRBV7-2; size: -; CDR3: CASSFLGTGEKQYF; DNA: TGTGCCAGCAGCTTTTTGGGGACAGGGGAGAAGCAGTACTTC
J: TRBJ1-1; D: TRBD1; V: TRBV11-1; size: once; CDR3: CASSKTGGRLGNTEAFF; DNA: TGTGCCAGCAGCAAGACAGGGGGAAGGTTAGGGAACACTGAAGCTTTCTTT
J: TRBJ1-3; D: -; V: TRBV19; size: -; CDR3: CASSPTLTVSGNTIYF; DNA: TGTGCCAGTAGCCCTACCCTGACAGTCTCTGGAAACACCATATATTTT
J: TRBJ2-3; D: -; V: TRBV6-6; size: -; CDR3: CASSPLRTTDTQYF; DNA: TGTGCCAGCAGCCCGCTTCGAACCACAGATACGCAGTATTTT
J: TRBJ2-2; D: -; V: TRBV4-2; size: -; CDR3: CASSQGDRNTGELFF; DNA: TGTGCCAGCAGCCAAGGAGACCGGAACACCGGGGAGCTGTTTTTT
J: TRBJ2-7; D: -; V: TRBV9; size: -; CDR3: CASSVSPGKGEQYF; DNA: TGTGCCAGCAGCGTCTCTCCAGGGAAGGGCGAGCAGTACTTC
J: TRBJ2-2; D: -; V: TRBV18; size: -; CDR3: CASSLKDPGELFF; DNA: TGTGCCAGCTCACTTAAGGATCCCGGGGAGCTGTTTTTT
J: TRBJ2-7; D: -; V: TRBV5-5; size: -; CDR3: CASSLGPGDPYEQYF; DNA: TGTGCCAGCAGCTTGGGACCCGGAGATCCCTACGAGCAGTACTTC
J: TRBJ1-2; D: TRBD1; V: TRBV5-6; size: -; CDR3: CASSLGGDSRNGYTF; DNA: TGTGCCAGCAGCTTGGGCGGGGACAGTCGGAATGGCTACACCTTC
J: TRBJ2-5; D: TRBD1; V: TRBV14; size: -; CDR3: CASSQDLQGAETQYF; DNA: TGTGCCAGCAGCCAAGATTTGCAGGGGGCAGAGACCCAGTACTTC
J: TRBJ2-5; D: -; V: TRBV6-5; size: -; CDR3: CASTTRTVGQYF; DNA: TGTGCCAGCACTACTCGTACGGTTGGCCAGTACTTC
J: TRBJ2-5; D: TRBD2; V: TRBV13; size: -; CDR3: CASSLWRGGRETQYF; DNA: TGTGCCAGCAGCTTGTGGCGGGGGGGCAGAGAGACCCAGTACTTC
J: TRBJ1-1; D: -; V: TRBV6-5; size: -; CDR3: CASSQISGAEAFF; DNA: TGTGCCAGCAGCCAGATTTCAGGAGCCGAAGCTTTCTTT
J: TRBJ1-6; D: -; V: TRBV11-2; size: -; CDR3: CASSLESPQGRNSPLHF; DNA: TGTGCCAGCAGCTTAGAATCCCCCCAGGGGAGAAATTCACCCCTCCACTTT
J: TRBJ1-5; D: -; V: TRBV19; size: -; CDR3: CASKGVGDQPQHF; DNA: TGTGCCAGTAAGGGAGTGGGGGATCAGCCCCAGCATTTT
J: TRBJ2-3; D: TRBD2; V: TRBV4-1; size: once; CDR3: CASSQELAGGPFSSDTQYF; DNA: TGCGCCAGCAGCCAAGAATTGGCGGGGGGGCCTTTTTCGTCAGATACGCAGTATTTT
J: TRBJ1-2; D: TRBD1; V: TRBV28; size: -; CDR3: CASSLAHGQAEGGYTF; DNA: TGTGCCAGCAGTTTAGCACACGGACAGGCGGAGGGGGGCTACACCTTC
J: TRBJ1-1; D: -; V: TRBV19; size: -; CDR3: CASRRSEVKAFF; DNA: TGTGCCAGCCGCCGGAGCGAGGTGAAAGCTTTCTTT
J: TRBJ2-7; D: TRBD1; V: TRBV6-6; size: -; CDR3: CASKGQGATYEQYF; DNA: TGTGCCAGCAAGGGGCAGGGGGCGACCTACGAGCAGTACTTC